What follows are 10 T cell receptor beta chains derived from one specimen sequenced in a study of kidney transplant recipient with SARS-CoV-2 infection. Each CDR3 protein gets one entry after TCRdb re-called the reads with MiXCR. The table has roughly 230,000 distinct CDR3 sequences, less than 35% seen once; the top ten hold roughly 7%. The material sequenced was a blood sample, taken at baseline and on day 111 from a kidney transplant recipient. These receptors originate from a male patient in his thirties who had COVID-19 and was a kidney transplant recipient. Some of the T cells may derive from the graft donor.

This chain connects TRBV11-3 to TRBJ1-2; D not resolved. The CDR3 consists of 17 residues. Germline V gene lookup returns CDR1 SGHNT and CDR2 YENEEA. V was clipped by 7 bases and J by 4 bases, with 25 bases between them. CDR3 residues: CASNEGIDLGKTYGYTF. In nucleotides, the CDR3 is TGTGCCAGCAACGAAGGTATCGATCTCGGAAAGACCTATGGCTACACCTTC.

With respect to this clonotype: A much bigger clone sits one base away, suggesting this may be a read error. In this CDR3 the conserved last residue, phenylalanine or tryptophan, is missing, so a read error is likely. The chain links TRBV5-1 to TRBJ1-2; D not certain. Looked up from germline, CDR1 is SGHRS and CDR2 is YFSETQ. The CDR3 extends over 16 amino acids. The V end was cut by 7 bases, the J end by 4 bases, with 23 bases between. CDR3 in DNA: TGCGCCAGCTGTAGAGAATCGGTTCGAAAGACCTATGGCTACACCCTC. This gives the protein CASCRESVRKTYGYTL.

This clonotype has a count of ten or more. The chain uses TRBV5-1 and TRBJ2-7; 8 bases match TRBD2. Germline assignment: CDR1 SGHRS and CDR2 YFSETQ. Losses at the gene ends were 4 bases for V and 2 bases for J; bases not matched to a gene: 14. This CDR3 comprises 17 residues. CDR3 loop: CASSLPGGVGAAYEQYF. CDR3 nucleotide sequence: TGCGCCAGCAGCCTCCCGGGAGGGGTCGGAGCCGCCTACGAGCAGTACTTC.

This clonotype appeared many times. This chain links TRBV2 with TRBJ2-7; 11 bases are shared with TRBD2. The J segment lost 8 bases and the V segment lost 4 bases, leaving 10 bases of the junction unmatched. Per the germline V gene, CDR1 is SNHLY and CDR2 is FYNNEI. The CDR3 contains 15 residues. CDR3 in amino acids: CASSVSGRGFSKQYF. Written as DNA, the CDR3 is TGTGCCAGCAGTGTTAGCGGGAGGGGATTTTCGAAGCAGTACTTC.

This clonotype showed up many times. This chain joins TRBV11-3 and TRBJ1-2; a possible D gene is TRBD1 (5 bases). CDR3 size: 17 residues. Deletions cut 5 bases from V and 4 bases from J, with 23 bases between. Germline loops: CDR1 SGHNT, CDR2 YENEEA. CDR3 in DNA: TGTGCCAGCAGCAGGGGCTGCGATCTCGGAAAGACCTATGGCTACACCTTC. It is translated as CASSRGCDLGKTYGYTF.

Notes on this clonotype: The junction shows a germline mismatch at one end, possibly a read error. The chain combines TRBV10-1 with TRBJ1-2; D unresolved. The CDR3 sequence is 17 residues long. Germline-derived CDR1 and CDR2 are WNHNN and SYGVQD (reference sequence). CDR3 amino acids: CASSYMERSRKTYDYTF. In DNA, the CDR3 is TGCGCCAGCAGTTACATGGAAAGATCGCGAAAGACCTATGACTACACCTTC.

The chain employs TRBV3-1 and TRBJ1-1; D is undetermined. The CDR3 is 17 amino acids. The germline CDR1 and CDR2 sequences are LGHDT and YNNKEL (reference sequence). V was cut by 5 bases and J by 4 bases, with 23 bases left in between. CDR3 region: CASSAYSPTSIRTEAFF. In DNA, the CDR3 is TGTGCCAGCAGCGCTTATTCTCCCACTTCAATTCGCACTGAAGCTTTCTTT.

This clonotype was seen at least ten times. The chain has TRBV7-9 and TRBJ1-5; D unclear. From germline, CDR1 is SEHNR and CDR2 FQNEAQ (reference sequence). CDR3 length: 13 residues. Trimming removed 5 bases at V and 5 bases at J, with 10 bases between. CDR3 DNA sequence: TGTGCCAGCAGCGCCGCGCAGCATCAGCCCCAGCATTTT. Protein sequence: CASSAAQHQPQHF.

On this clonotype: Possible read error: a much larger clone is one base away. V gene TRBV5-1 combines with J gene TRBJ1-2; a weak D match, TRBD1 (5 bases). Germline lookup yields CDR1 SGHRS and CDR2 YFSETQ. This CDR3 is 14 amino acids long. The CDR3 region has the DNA TGCGCCAGCAACTCCGCTGCTGGGGACTATGGCTGCACCTTC. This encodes CASNSAAGDYGCTF. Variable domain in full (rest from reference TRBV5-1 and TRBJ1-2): KAGVTQTPRYLIKTRGQQVTLSCSPISGHRSVSWYQQTPGQGLQFLFEYFSETQRNKGNFPGRFSGRQFSNSRSEMNVSTLELGDSALYLCASNSAAGDYGCTFGSGTRLTVV.

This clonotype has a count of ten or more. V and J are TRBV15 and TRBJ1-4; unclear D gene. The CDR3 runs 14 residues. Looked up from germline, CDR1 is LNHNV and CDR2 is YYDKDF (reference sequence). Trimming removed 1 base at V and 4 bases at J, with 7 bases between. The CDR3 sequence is CATSRVGINEKLFF. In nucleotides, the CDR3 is TGTGCCACCAGCAGAGTAGGGATTAATGAAAAACTGTTTTTT.